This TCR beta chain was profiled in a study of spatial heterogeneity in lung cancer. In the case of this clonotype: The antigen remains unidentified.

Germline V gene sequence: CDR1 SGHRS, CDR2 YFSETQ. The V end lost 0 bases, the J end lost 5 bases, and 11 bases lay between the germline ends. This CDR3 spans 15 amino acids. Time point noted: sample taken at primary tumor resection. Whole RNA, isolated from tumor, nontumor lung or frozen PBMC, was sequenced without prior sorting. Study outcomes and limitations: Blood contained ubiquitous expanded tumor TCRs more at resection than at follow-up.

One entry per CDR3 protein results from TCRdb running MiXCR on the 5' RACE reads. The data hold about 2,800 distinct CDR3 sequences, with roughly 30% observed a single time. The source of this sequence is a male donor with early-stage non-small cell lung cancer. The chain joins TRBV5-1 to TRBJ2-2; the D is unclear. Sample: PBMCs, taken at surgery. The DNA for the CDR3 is TGCGCCAGCAGCTTGGATCGAACCCGGACCGGGGAGCTGTTTTTT. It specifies CASSLDRTRTGELFF.